These T cell receptor beta chains were read from a single sample in a study of cytomegalovirus exposure and HLA in healthy donors. The protocol was immunoSEQ multiplex PCR, while the TCRdb copy is restricted to in-frame clones and leaves out a portion. The table records 130,000 or so clones, roughly 80% of them present only once. Material: PBMCs. The receptors stem from a man in his thirties or forties in good health and CMV-seronegative. Each CDR3 is given with its conserved first and last residue. The D gene is left open where the match is weak. The size field is filled for only some rows; it gives once, few, many or a size class.

CDR3 DNA,CDR3 protein,D gene,clone size,J gene,V gene
TGTGCCAGCAGTGAGTGGGGCAGGGTGGGCACTGAAGCTTTCTTT,CASSEWGRVGTEAFF,NA,NA,TRBJ1-1,TRBV2
TGTGCCAGCTCGGGACTTTCCGGGACAGGGGTACACAACACCTTC,CASSGLSGTGVHNTF,TRBD1,NA,TRBJ1-2,TRBV18
TGTGCCAGCAGTTACGGGTCAGGGGGAGGTGAGCAGTACTTC,CASSYGSGGGEQYF,NA,few,TRBJ2-7,TRBV6-5
TGCGCCAGCAGCCAAGATCCTTTTACGGGGGGGAACACCGGGGAGCTGTTTTTT,CASSQDPFTGGNTGELFF,TRBD2,NA,TRBJ2-2,TRBV4-1
TGTGCCAGCAGTTACTACGGGACTAGGAGCACTGAAGCTTTCTTT,CASSYYGTRSTEAFF,NA,NA,TRBJ1-1,TRBV6-5
TGTGCCAGCCGCCGTACAGGGGACAATAATTCACCCCTCCACTTT,CASRRTGDNNSPLHF,TRBD1,once,TRBJ1-6,TRBV19
TGTGCCAGCAGTTCTACCTCGGAGGACAGGGGACTATTTAACTATGGCTACACCTTC,CASSSTSEDRGLFNYGYTF,TRBD1,NA,TRBJ1-2,TRBV28
TGTGCCAGCAGTCTACCAGGGTGGAGCGGGTGGGCGCAGTACTTC,CASSLPGWSGWAQYF,NA,NA,TRBJ2-7,TRBV28
TGTGCCAGCACTCCTTTAGGACAGGGGGCGCCGACCGAGCAGTACTTC,CASTPLGQGAPTEQYF,TRBD1,NA,TRBJ2-7,TRBV28
TGTGCCAGCAGCTTAGGGACAGGGAGCAATCAGCCCCAGCATTTT,CASSLGTGSNQPQHF,TRBD1,few,TRBJ1-5,TRBV5-6
TGTGCCAGCAGCTTGGTCGACAGGAGGCTCTCTGGAAACACCATATATTTT,CASSLVDRRLSGNTIYF,NA,NA,TRBJ1-3,TRBV5-6
TGTGCCAGCAGTGAAGCGGGTGGCCAGGTGATAAGTAGCACCTTC,CASSEAGGQVISSTF,NA,few,TRBJ1-2,TRBV6-1
TGTGCCAGCAGCTTAGCGAATCAGGACACTGAAGCTTTCTTT,CASSLANQDTEAFF,NA,NA,TRBJ1-1,TRBV7-9
TGTGCCAGCTCACCAGAGGGGGATCGGCCTGAGCAGTTCTTC,CASSPEGDRPEQFF,NA,NA,TRBJ2-1,TRBV18
TGCGCCAGCAGCCAATTCCGGGACAGCTACGAGCAGTACTTC,CASSQFRDSYEQYF,TRBD1,NA,TRBJ2-7,TRBV4-3
TGTGCCAGCAGTAATAGCGGGGGACCCTACGAGCAGTACTTC,CASSNSGGPYEQYF,TRBD2,NA,TRBJ2-7,TRBV6-1
TGTGCCAGCAGCCCAGACAGGGCGAACACTGAAGCTTTCTTT,CASSPDRANTEAFF,TRBD1,NA,TRBJ1-1,TRBV7-9
TGTGCCAGCAGTCCTCCGGGACAGTCCGTCTCTGGGGCCAACGTCCTGACTTTC,CASSPPGQSVSGANVLTF,TRBD1,once,TRBJ2-6,TRBV28
TGTGCCAGCAGCCCTAGCGGGGGCTCCTACAATGGGCAGTTCTTC,CASSPSGGSYNGQFF,TRBD2,NA,TRBJ2-1,TRBV11-3
TGTGCCAGCAGCTCGTCGGGGGAAGGGGCATCAGCCTACGAGCAGTACTTC,CASSSSGEGASAYEQYF,NA,NA,TRBJ2-7,TRBV13
TGTGCCAGTACCCTGACAGTGAACACTGAAGCTTTCTTT,CASTLTVNTEAFF,NA,once,TRBJ1-1,TRBV19
TGTGCCAGCAGCTTGGTGGGGCCGTCCAGGTATGGCTACACCTTC,CASSLVGPSRYGYTF,NA,NA,TRBJ1-2,TRBV5-4
TGTGCCAGCAGTGAGGGACAGCTACCCTATGGCTACACCTTC,CASSEGQLPYGYTF,TRBD1,NA,TRBJ1-2,TRBV2
TGTGCCAGCTCACCACTGGGACAGGGGGCCAGAGCCACAGATACGCAGTATTTT,CASSPLGQGARATDTQYF,TRBD1,few,TRBJ2-3,TRBV18
TGTGCCAGCTCACCGGCAAATAAGGCGGATACTGAAGCTTTCTTT,CASSPANKADTEAFF,NA,NA,TRBJ1-1,TRBV18
TGCGCCAGCAGCCAGGGGAGGGGCTATGGCTACACCTTC,CASSQGRGYGYTF,NA,NA,TRBJ1-2,TRBV5-1
TGTGCCAGTAGCTACGGGGGGGCCACAGATACGCAGTATTTT,CASSYGGATDTQYF,TRBD2,NA,TRBJ2-3,TRBV19
TGTGCCAGCAGCCATAGGGGTGGGGAAAAACTGTTTTTT,CASSHRGGEKLFF,NA,NA,TRBJ1-4,TRBV9
TGTGCCAGCAGCTTGAGTGCCCGAGCTAACTATGGCTACACCTTC,CASSLSARANYGYTF,NA,NA,TRBJ1-2,TRBV7-9
TGTGCCAGCAGTGAACAGGGGGAGACCCAGTACTTC,CASSEQGETQYF,NA,few,TRBJ2-5,TRBV2
TGTGCCAGCAGCCTACAAGGGACAGGGTTCGATGAGCAGTTCTTC,CASSLQGTGFDEQFF,TRBD1,NA,TRBJ2-1,TRBV7-9
TGCGCCAGCAGCTTGTCAGGGACAGGGGGCTGGGAGCTGTTTTTT,CASSLSGTGGWELFF,TRBD1,NA,TRBJ2-2,TRBV5-1
TGTGCCAGCAGTGAGTACATGAACACTGAAGCTTTCTTT,CASSEYMNTEAFF,NA,few,TRBJ1-1,TRBV2
TGTGCCATCAGTGATCCGGGGACTGTGAACACTGAAGCTTTCTTT,CAISDPGTVNTEAFF,NA,NA,TRBJ1-1,TRBV10-3
TGTGCCAGCAGTTTCTCCAGGGGGTGGGAGCAGTACTTC,CASSFSRGWEQYF,TRBD1,NA,TRBJ2-7,TRBV6-5
TGCGCCAGCAGCTTACTAGCGGGGGGGCCTAGCTCCTACGAGCAGTACTTC,CASSLLAGGPSSYEQYF,TRBD2,NA,TRBJ2-7,TRBV5-1
TGTGCCAGCAGCCTGGGGACAGGCCTTAACTATGGCTACACCTTC,CASSLGTGLNYGYTF,TRBD1,NA,TRBJ1-2,TRBV5-4
TGCGCCAGCAGCCCGGCGGGCAGGGGTATGAACACTGAAGCTTTCTTT,CASSPAGRGMNTEAFF,NA,NA,TRBJ1-1,TRBV5-1
TGTGCCAGCAGCCACTCTCGACGGGACGAGCAGTACTTC,CASSHSRRDEQYF,NA,NA,TRBJ2-7,TRBV5-8
TGTGCCAGCAGTTTATATAGTTCTGGGGCCAACGGCCTGACTTTC,CASSLYSSGANGLTF,NA,NA,TRBJ2-6,TRBV27
TGTGCCAGTACCCTCGGGACAGGAAATGTCTATGGCTACACCTTC,CASTLGTGNVYGYTF,TRBD1,NA,TRBJ1-2,TRBV19
TGTGCCAGCAGCGTGGGGGTAGGGGGGGGCACCTACGAGCAGTACTTC,CASSVGVGGGTYEQYF,NA,NA,TRBJ2-7,TRBV9
TGTGCTAGTGAGCTCGGACAGGGCCGCACTGAAGCTTTCTTT,CASELGQGRTEAFF,TRBD1,NA,TRBJ1-1,TRBV12-5
TGTGCCAGCAGGGACAGGGGCACCCTCCGCAATCAGCCCCAGCATTTT,CASRDRGTLRNQPQHF,TRBD1,NA,TRBJ1-5,TRBV27
TGTGCCAGCAGTCTACACCCCGGGACAGGAGTCAATCAGCCCCAGCATTTT,CASSLHPGTGVNQPQHF,TRBD1,NA,TRBJ1-5,TRBV28
TGTGCCAGCAGCTTGGGACGGAGGCAAGAGACCCAGTACTTC,CASSLGRRQETQYF,NA,NA,TRBJ2-5,TRBV5-6
TGTGCCAGCAGTATGCTAGTTTATGGTTGTCGCCGGTGGCAGAAACACAGGGGTACCGGGGAGCTGTTTTTT,CASSMLVYGCRRWQKHRGTGELFF,TRBD1,NA,TRBJ2-2,TRBV28
TGTGCCAGCAGCCAGGGACTAGCGGGGGCCTGGGGTACAGATACGCAGTATTTT,CASSQGLAGAWGTDTQYF,TRBD2,NA,TRBJ2-3,TRBV7-8
TGTGCCAGCAGCCCCTGGCGGGGGGCCTCCCCGTGGGATACGCAGTATTTT,CASSPWRGASPWDTQYF,TRBD2,NA,TRBJ2-3,TRBV7-8
TGTGCCAGCAGTTCAGGGGACGGGGCCAACGTCCTGACTTTC,CASSSGDGANVLTF,NA,NA,TRBJ2-6,TRBV28
TGCGCCAGCAGCTTGACAGGCCCTAATGAAAAACTGTTTTTT,CASSLTGPNEKLFF,NA,once,TRBJ1-4,TRBV5-1
TGTGCCAGCAGTCTAAGCCGAGCGGGGACAGGGGGCGACGAGCAGTACTTC,CASSLSRAGTGGDEQYF,TRBD1,NA,TRBJ2-7,TRBV2
TGTGCCAGCAGCTACGACAGGGAAGAGACCCAGTACTTC,CASSYDREETQYF,TRBD1,NA,TRBJ2-5,TRBV5-4
TGCGCCAGCAGCTTATTCAAAGGGAGGACCGGGGAGCTGTTTTTT,CASSLFKGRTGELFF,NA,NA,TRBJ2-2,TRBV5-1
TGTGCCAGCAGCTTAGCGGGGACTAGCGGGGGAACGAACACCGGGGAGCTGTTTTTT,CASSLAGTSGGTNTGELFF,TRBD2,NA,TRBJ2-2,TRBV7-9
TGTGCCAGCAGCCATGGACTAGCGGGGAGATTCACAGATACGCAGTATTTT,CASSHGLAGRFTDTQYF,TRBD2,NA,TRBJ2-3,TRBV7-2
TGTGCCAGCAGTTCCGGGTTGGGGCTAGCGGGGGGATTAAACATTCAGTACTTC,CASSSGLGLAGGLNIQYF,TRBD2,few,TRBJ2-4,TRBV28
TGTGCCAGCAGGCCCCAGGTAGCGGGGGGACAAGAGACCCAGTACTTC,CASRPQVAGGQETQYF,TRBD2,NA,TRBJ2-5,TRBV7-2
TGCGCCAGCAGCCAAGATTCGGGGGGAGGGGAGACCCAGTACTTC,CASSQDSGGGETQYF,TRBD2,NA,TRBJ2-5,TRBV4-3